The sequence of this T cell receptor beta chain was determined in a study of T cell changes during pregnancy in multiple sclerosis. The germline gives CDR1 SGHNT, CDR2 YYREEE (reference sequence). The CDR3 runs 15 residues. The ends were cut back, 0 bases at V and 7 bases at J, with 14 bases in the middle. The repertoire was sequenced with immunoSEQ multiplex PCR; TCRdb's copy has only in-frame clones and lacks some. The sample carries about 80,000 clones, about 93% recorded once. Sample: peripheral blood, taken in the second trimester of pregnancy. This receptor was obtained from a female donor in good health, enrolled as a control in a pregnancy study. V usage is TRBV5-4 and J usage is TRBJ2-1, with TRBD1 as a possible D gene (7 bases). CDR3: CASSLARGTANEQFF. The CDR3 bases are TGTGCCAGCAGCTTGGCCCGGGGGACAGCAAATGAGCAGTTCTTC.